This T cell receptor beta chain comes out of a study of blood T cell repertoires in COVID-19. Study overall: The cDNA or gDNA used as material had been derived from T cells, B-cell-depleted T cells, or PBMCs.

In the source study's methods: The authors estimated nucleated cell counts from reference gene primer amplification. Produced via immunoSEQ multiplex PCR; TCRdb's table is partial and in-frame only. V and J calls plus clone size are reproduced from that table; the DNA served to infer D and trimming. The profile covers 150,000 to 200,000 clones, with around 83% appearing a single time and less than 10% taken by the ten largest. Comment on this clone: This same CDR3 is encoded by further DNA sequences in the sample.

Enrolled during active infection, Seattle patients were then followed longitudinally. This CDR3 has 14 amino acids. J lost 3 bases, V lost 3 bases, and 1 base had no gene match. CDR1 is KGHDR and CDR2 is SFDVKD in the germline V gene. Sequencing was carried out using peripheral blood. The chain combines TRBV24-1 with TRBJ2-3, with 8 bases aligning to TRBD1. This TCR derives from a woman in her 70s with COVID-19, enrolled during active disease. The CDR3 spells CATSDTGGTDTQYF. Here the CDR3 DNA reads TGTGCCACCAGTGATACAGGGGGGACAGATACGCAGTATTTT.